The rows below give T cell receptor beta chains drawn from one sample of a study of T cell repertoires in cytomegalovirus infection. Using its own MiXCR run on the reads, TCRdb lists one record per CDR3 protein. The table lists 490,000 or so distinct CDR3 sequences, 11% of them singletons. Input material: PBMCs. These receptors were obtained from a human donor in good health (CMV status not recorded). Some clones in this sample may be carry-over from other donors' samples. Each CDR3 is given with its conserved first and last residue. The D gene is left open where the match is weak. Clone size is shown for a subset of rows, as once, few, many or a class of expanded clone.

abundance,j_gene,len,d_gene,v_gene,CDR3aa,CDR3nt
many,TRBJ1-2,16,-,TRBV7-8,CASSFRGQEGIYGYTF,TGTGCCAGCAGCTTCCGGGGCCAGGAGGGCATCTATGGCTACACCTTC
many,TRBJ1-5,14,TRBD1,TRBV12-3/TRBV12-4,CASSRTGNDQPQHF,TGTGCCAGCAGTAGGACAGGGAATGATCAGCCCCAGCATTTT
many,TRBJ2-2,15,-,TRBV9,CASSVGHRGTGELFF,TGTGCCAGCAGCGTAGGGCATAGGGGGACCGGGGAGCTGTTTTTT
many,TRBJ1-2,16,-,TRBV7-2,CASSLGARPEAYGYTF,TGTGCCAGCAGCTTAGGGGCCAGGCCGGAAGCTTATGGCTACACCTTC
many,TRBJ1-3,14,-,TRBV12-5,CASGLYGSGNTIYF,TGTGCTAGTGGTTTGTACGGTTCTGGAAACACCATATATTTT
many,TRBJ1-2,11,-,TRBV19,CASRIAYGYTF,TGTGCTAGCCGGATCGCCTATGGCTACACCTTC
few,TRBJ2-2,12,-,TRBV18,CASSPTLGELFF,TGTGCCAGCTCACCAACCCTCGGGGAGCTGTTTTTT
many,TRBJ2-3,17,-,TRBV20-1,CSARVPSSLTSTDTQYF,TGCAGTGCTAGAGTTCCCTCTTCACTAACTAGCACAGATACGCAGTATTTT
many,TRBJ2-1,17,-,TRBV7-3,CASSLTPAGASLNEQFF,TGTGCCAGCAGCTTAACACCCGCGGGGGCCTCTCTTAATGAGCAGTTCTTC
-,TRBJ2-1,16,-,TRBV7-9,CASSLGARQVYNEQFF,TGTGCCAGCAGCTTAGGAGCCAGACAGGTTTACAATGAGCAGTTCTTC
many,TRBJ1-6,16,TRBD1,TRBV19,CASSTARTGENSPLHF,TGTGCCAGTAGTACCGCGAGGACAGGAGAAAATTCACCCCTCCACTTT
many,TRBJ2-1,14,-,TRBV6-2/TRBV6-3,CASSYRASYNEQFF,TGTGCCAGCAGTTACCGAGCCTCCTACAATGAGCAGTTCTTC
many,TRBJ2-1,15,TRBD2,TRBV7-3,CASSLAGGGGNEQFF,TGTGCCAGCAGCCTAGCGGGAGGGGGTGGGAATGAGCAGTTCTTC
-,TRBJ2-7,12,-,TRBV28,CASQGNSYEQYF,TGTGCCAGCCAGGGGAACTCCTACGAGCAGTACTTC
-,TRBJ2-7,12,-,TRBV20-1,CSARDSPLEQYF,TGCAGTGCTAGAGATTCCCCTCTCGAGCAGTACTTC
few,TRBJ1-1,15,-,TRBV19,CASSKPQGPNTEAFF,TGTGCCAGTAGTAAGCCACAGGGACCGAACACTGAAGCTTTCTTT
many,TRBJ1-1,17,-,TRBV14,CASSQLPGRGLNTEAFF,TGTGCCAGCAGCCAACTACCCGGCAGGGGCTTGAACACTGAAGCTTTCTTT
many,TRBJ2-5,14,-,TRBV28,CASSSPGTQETQYF,TGTGCCAGCAGTTCCCCCGGGACCCAAGAGACCCAGTACTTC
-,TRBJ2-7,16,TRBD2,TRBV18,CASSPSPGRANYEQYF,TGTGCCAGCTCACCCTCCCCTGGGAGGGCCAACTACGAGCAGTACTTC
few,TRBJ2-7,13,TRBD2,TRBV20-1,CSARFLAGSEQYF,TGCAGTGCTAGATTCCTAGCGGGAAGCGAGCAGTACTTC
few,TRBJ2-3,14,-,TRBV20-1,CSAYPGSGTDTQYF,TGCAGTGCCTACCCGGGATCCGGCACAGATACGCAGTATTTT
-,TRBJ2-5,13,-,TRBV9,CASSVRTQETQYF,TGTGCCAGCAGCGTTCGGACGCAAGAGACCCAGTACTTC
-,TRBJ1-1,14,-,TRBV28,CASSSENRNTEAFF,TGTGCCAGCAGTTCCGAAAACAGGAACACTGAAGCTTTCTTT
many,TRBJ2-2,16,-,TRBV7-3,CASSPGAGPNTGELFF,TGTGCCAGCAGCCCAGGGGCGGGACCGAACACCGGGGAGCTGTTTTTT
-,TRBJ2-7,14,-,TRBV10-3,CAISVKGPPYEQYF,TGTGCCATCAGTGTAAAAGGGCCTCCCTACGAGCAGTACTTC
many,TRBJ1-1,14,-,TRBV6-2/TRBV6-3,CASRHTPVNTEAFF,TGTGCCAGCAGGCATACACCGGTGAACACTGAAGCTTTCTTT
-,TRBJ1-5,14,-,TRBV3-1,CASSQAYSNQPQHF,TGTGCCAGCAGCCAAGCTTATAGCAATCAGCCCCAGCATTTT
few,TRBJ1-3,13,-,TRBV12-5,CASGLSGGNTIYF,TGTGCTAGTGGTTTGAGCGGGGGGAACACCATATATTTT
many,TRBJ1-4,18,-,TRBV7-9,CASSLARTEAATNEKLFF,TGTGCCAGCAGCTTAGCCCGGACAGAAGCGGCAACTAATGAAAAACTGTTTTTT
many,TRBJ1-6,14,-,TRBV9,CASSVATENSPLHF,TGTGCCAGCAGCGTAGCTACGGAGAATTCACCCCTCCACTTT
many,TRBJ1-1,15,TRBD1,TRBV29-1,CSALGTVIMNTEAFF,TGCAGCGCCCTGGGGACAGTTATCATGAACACTGAAGCTTTCTTT
-,TRBJ2-7,16,TRBD1,TRBV28,CASSLLPQTGRGEQYF,TGTGCCAGCAGTTTACTGCCCCAGACAGGGCGTGGCGAGCAGTACTTC
many,TRBJ1-1,12,-,TRBV12-3/TRBV12-4,CASSGGYTEAFF,TGTGCCAGCAGTGGGGGATACACTGAAGCTTTCTTT
many,TRBJ2-7,16,TRBD2,TRBV12-3/TRBV12-4,CASSLRGPAGGYEQYF,TGTGCCAGCAGTTTAAGAGGGCCAGCGGGAGGCTACGAGCAGTACTTC
many,TRBJ1-1,14,-,TRBV5-5,CASSLAAGNTEAFF,TGTGCCAGCAGCTTAGCGGCGGGGAACACTGAAGCTTTCTTT
many,TRBJ1-1,13,TRBD1,TRBV28,CASSYRQGTEAFF,TGTGCCAGCAGTTACCGACAGGGCACTGAAGCTTTCTTT
many,TRBJ1-1,18,-,TRBV12-3/TRBV12-4,CASSGRGGGKGGGTEAFF,TGTGCCAGCAGTGGGCGGGGCGGTGGGAAGGGCGGCGGGACTGAAGCTTTCTTT
many,TRBJ2-1,12,-,TRBV7-9,CASSFAGNEQFF,TGTGCCAGCAGCTTCGCGGGGAATGAGCAGTTCTTC
-,TRBJ1-5,17,TRBD1,TRBV6-5,CASSDRWDRDSNQPQHF,TGTGCCAGCAGCGATCGGTGGGACAGGGATAGCAATCAGCCCCAGCATTTT
many,TRBJ2-2,16,-,TRBV7-6,CASSLGVGSFTGELFF,TGTGCCAGCAGCTTAGGTGTAGGGTCTTTCACCGGGGAGCTGTTTTTT
-,TRBJ2-1,19,TRBD2,TRBV12-3/TRBV12-4,CASSFNSASGTSSYNEQFF,TGTGCCAGCAGTTTTAATTCGGCTAGCGGGACGAGCTCCTACAATGAGCAGTTCTTC
once,TRBJ2-7,15,TRBD2,TRBV20-1,CSATSGTKSSYEQYF,TGCAGTGCCACTAGCGGGACCAAGAGCTCCTACGAGCAGTACTTC
-,TRBJ2-3,17,TRBD2,TRBV6-5,CASSYSLAGAHTDTQYF,TGTGCCAGCAGTTACTCACTAGCGGGGGCCCACACAGATACGCAGTATTTT
few,TRBJ1-1,17,TRBD1,TRBV13,CASSPRELTGNTPEAFF,TGTGCCAGCAGCCCGAGGGAGCTGACAGGGAACACCCCTGAAGCTTTCTTT
-,TRBJ2-1,15,TRBD2,TRBV5-4,CASSFPAGERGEQFF,TGTGCCAGCAGCTTCCCAGCGGGGGAGAGAGGTGAGCAGTTCTTC
many,TRBJ1-2,13,-,TRBV7-9,CASSLSGSYGYTF,TGTGCCAGCAGCTTATCCGGGAGTTATGGCTACACCTTC
few,TRBJ2-7,14,-,TRBV5-1,CASSRTTSSYEQYF,TGCGCCAGCAGTCGGACTACTTCTTCCTACGAGCAGTACTTC
many,TRBJ2-7,16,-,TRBV4-2,CASGLRTAGSSYEQYF,TGTGCCAGCGGGCTCCGTACGGCGGGAAGCTCCTACGAGCAGTACTTC